Shown below are 24 T cell receptor beta chains from a single sample sequenced in a study of cytomegalovirus exposure and HLA in healthy donors (dated by TCRdb to the late 2010s). The method was the immunoSEQ multiplex PCR assay. The clones in this table, taken by TCRdb from immuneACCESS, are in-frame only. Not every clone is retained; where verified, under half of the shortfall comes from an unresolved V gene, and the cause of the rest is unknown. The sample table shows 160,000 or so clones, and approximately 90% are seen once. The biggest ten clones account for 2.5% to 3% of the sample. The sequencing sample was made of PBMCs. The source is a man younger than 35 in good health and CMV-seronegative.

This chain connects TRBV27 to TRBJ2-2; no definite D call. Germline CDR1 reads MNHEY; CDR2 reads SMNVEV (reference sequence). The CDR3 length is 13 residues. V shed 0 bases and J shed 4 bases, with 3 bases lying between them. The CDR3 DNA sequence: TGTGCCAGCAGTTTATCCAGCACCGGGGAGCTGTTTTTT. Residues: CASSLSSTGELFF.

The CDR3 region has the DNA TGCAGCGTTGTTTGGGCACTTCCCTACAATGAGCAGTTCTTC. Protein: CSVVWALPYNEQFF. V usage is TRBV29-1 and J usage is TRBJ2-1; D gene uncertain. Germline V gene sequence: CDR1 SQVTM, CDR2 ANQGSEA. CDR3 length equals 14 residues. Trimming shortened V by 4 bases and J by 2 bases, and 12 bases separated the two germline ends.

The V and J genes are TRBV5-1 and TRBJ2-2, with TRBD1 matching 7 bases. Germline CDR1 is SGHRS and CDR2 is YFSETQ. The V gene end was trimmed by 3 bases and the J gene end by 6 bases; junction bases not matched to a gene: 14. The CDR3 is 17 amino acids. The CDR3 is CASSYPKDRLGAGELFF. For the CDR3, the DNA is TGCGCCAGCAGCTACCCAAAGGACAGGCTCGGCGCCGGGGAGCTGTTTTTT. The variable domain in full, with the rest retrieved from reference TRBV5-1 and TRBJ2-2, is KAGVTQTPRYLIKTRGQQVTLSCSPISGHRSVSWYQQTPGQGLQFLFEYFSETQRNKGNFPGRFSGRQFSNSRSEMNVSTLELGDSALYLCASSYPKDRLGAGELFFGEGSRLTVL.

This chain joins TRBV19 and TRBJ1-2; 10 bases agree with TRBD1. This CDR3 has 15 residues. Per the germline V gene, CDR1 is LNHDA and CDR2 is SQIVND (reference sequence). Trimming at V came to 7 bases and at J to 4 bases, leaving 9 bases not matched to a gene. In nucleotides, the CDR3 is TGTGCCAGTACCTACGGACAGGGGGTCTCCTATGGCTACACCTTC. Amino acid sequence: CASTYGQGVSYGYTF. Looking up the rest from reference TRBV19 and TRBJ1-2 gives the full variable domain: DGGITQSPKYLFRKEGQNVTLSCEQNLNHDAMYWYRQDPGQGLRLIYYSQIVNDFQKGDIAEGYSVSREKKESFPLTVTSAQKNPTAFYLCASTYGQGVSYGYTFGSGTRLTVV.

This clone was recorded once. The CDR3 coding sequence is TGTGCCAGCAGCTTCATGACAGGGGACAATCAGCCCCAGCATTTT. Its translation is CASSFMTGDNQPQHF. V gene TRBV7-2 combines with J gene TRBJ1-5, with TRBD1 matching over 8 bases. The CDR3 loop spans 15 amino acids. CDR1 is SGHTA and CDR2 is FQGNSA in the germline V gene. J lost 3 bases, V lost 3 bases, and 4 bases had no gene match.

The chain recombines TRBV7-8 with TRBJ1-1; D might be TRBD1 (5 bases). CDR1 and CDR2 from the germline V gene are SGHVS and FQNEAQ. The CDR3 runs to 15 residues. Between the trimmed V and J ends, which lost 1 base and 10 bases, there was a span of 19 bases. This chain's CDR3 is CASSLGGGFARGAFF. CDR3 DNA: TGTGCCAGCAGCTTAGGGGGGGGGTTTGCCCGAGGAGCTTTCTTT. Based on the CDR3 plus reference TRBV7-8 and TRBJ1-1, the full variable domain is GAGVSQSPRYKVAKRGQDVALRCDPISGHVSLFWYQQALGQGPEFLTYFQNEAQLDKSGLPSDRFFAERPEGSVSTLKIQRTQQEDSAVYLCASSLGGGFARGAFFGQGTRLTVV.

J is TRBJ2-7 and V is TRBV19, with TRBD1 as a possible D gene (6 bases). V was cut by 3 bases and J by 4 bases, with 13 bases left in between. The CDR3 loop spans 14 amino acids. Germline CDR1 LNHDA, CDR2 SQIVND (reference sequence). DNA for the CDR3: TGTGCCAGTAGTATTGTCCGTGGACAGTACGAGCAGTACGTC. Translating it yields CASSIVRGQYEQYV.

CDR3 region: CASSSDRGRNYGYTF. The CDR3 DNA follows: TGTGCCAGCAGCAGCGACAGGGGAAGAAACTATGGCTACACCTTC. The chain uses TRBV7-2 and TRBJ1-2; 8 bases line up with TRBD1. With V trimmed by 5 bases and J by 2 bases, 7 bases remained unmatched. Germline V gene data show CDR1 as SGHTA and CDR2 as FQGNSA. CDR3 length: 15 residues. Using reference TRBV7-2 and TRBJ1-2 for the parts outside the CDR3, the full variable domain is GAGVSQSPSNKVTEKGKDVELRCDPISGHTALYWYRQSLGQGLEFLIYFQGNSAPDKSGLPSDRFSAERTGGSVSTLTIQRTQQEDSAVYLCASSSDRGRNYGYTFGSGTRLTVV.

This clone has just a few counts. V and J are TRBV5-6 and TRBJ1-1; no reliable D call. The CDR3 contains 13 residues. V was pared by 6 bases and J by 1 base, with 10 bases between. Germline lookup yields CDR1 SGHDT and CDR2 YYEEEE. CDR3 in amino acids: CASTIRGNTEAFF. CDR3 DNA sequence: TGTGCCAGCACCATACGGGGGAACACTGAAGCTTTCTTT.

The chain has TRBV5-6 and TRBJ1-5, with 8 bases aligning to TRBD1. V gave up 4 bases and J gave up 1 base; unmatched junction bases: 4. The CDR3 contains 15 residues. The germline CDR1 and CDR2 sequences are SGHDT and YYEEEE. CDR3 bases: TGTGCCAGCAGCCCTTACAGGGGGAGCAATCAGCCCCAGCATTTT. Translating gives CASSPYRGSNQPQHF. Full variable domain (outside the CDR3, taken from reference TRBV5-6 and TRBJ1-5): DAGVTQSPTHLIKTRGQQVTLRCSPKSGHDTVSWYQQALGQGPQFIFQYYEEEERQRGNFPDRFSGHQFPNYSSELNVNALLLGDSALYLCASSPYRGSNQPQHFGDGTRLSIL.

This sequence joins TRBV5-1 and TRBJ2-3, with 15 bases identical to TRBD2. The CDR3 is 18 residues long. The J segment lost 3 bases and the V segment lost 5 bases, leaving 10 bases of the junction unmatched. CDR1 SGHRS and CDR2 YFSETQ come from the germline V gene. The CDR3 reads CASRQGTSGRMATDTQYF. CDR3 coding DNA: TGCGCCAGCAGACAGGGGACTAGCGGGAGGATGGCAACAGATACGCAGTATTTT.

The chain joins TRBV6-1 to TRBJ1-1, with 9 nucleotides matching TRBD1. The germline V gene encodes CDR1 MNHNS and CDR2 SASEGT. The trim removed 4 bases at V and 5 bases at J, leaving 8 bases unmatched. The CDR3 extends over 15 amino acids. Here the CDR3 DNA reads TGTGCCAGCAGTGCCAGGACAGGGGTTGTTACTGAAGCTTTCTTT. Translated, it gives CASSARTGVVTEAFF.

The chain couples TRBV13 to TRBJ1-3; D is ambiguous. The germline V and J ends were trimmed by 3 bases and 0 bases, with 15 bases remaining between them. The CDR3 covers 17 residues. Germline V gene sequence: CDR1 PRHDT, CDR2 FYEKMQ (reference sequence). The CDR3, as DNA: TGTGCCAGCAGCTTCCACGGAGGGTGGAACTCTGGAAACACCATATATTTT. Encoded protein: CASSFHGGWNSGNTIYF.

In regard to this clone: One end of the junction fails to match germline, which may point to a read error. The gene calls are TRBV7-7 and TRBJ2-5; 11 nucleotides agree with TRBD2. CDR3 length: 15 amino acids. Germline CDR1 and CDR2: SSHAT and FNYEAQ (reference sequence). CDR3 coding DNA: TGTGCTAGCAGCCAGGGACTAGCGGATGCCGAGACCCAGTACTTC. Translating gives CASSQGLADAETQYF.

This clone was observed a few times. This chain uses TRBV27 with TRBJ1-3; 9 bases are shared with TRBD1. Per germline, CDR1 MNHEY and CDR2 SMNVEV (reference sequence). V gave up 3 bases and J gave up 4 bases; unmatched junction bases: 10. This CDR3 has 17 amino acids. The CDR3, as DNA: TGTGCCAGCAGTTTGACGGCGGGACAGGGTCCCGGAAACACCATATATTTT. Translated, it gives CASSLTAGQGPGNTIYF.

The chain is built from TRBV5-1 and TRBJ2-1; TRBD2 matches 9 bases. Germline trimming cut 6 bases from V and 5 bases from J; bases unmatched to any gene: 12. The CDR3 runs 16 residues. Germline CDR1 SGHRS, CDR2 YFSETQ. The CDR3 loop reads CASTVGVAGAHNEQFF. The CDR3 nucleotides are TGCGCCAGCACCGTGGGTGTAGCGGGGGCCCACAATGAGCAGTTCTTC.

The genes are TRBV2 and TRBJ2-2, with TRBD2 matching over 8 bases. The CDR3 sequence is 15 residues long. Losses at the gene ends were 7 bases for V and 3 bases for J; bases not matched to a gene: 7. Germline assignment: CDR1 SNHLY and CDR2 FYNNEI. DNA for the CDR3: TGTGCCAGCAACCGGGAGGGAGGGGACACCGGGGAGCTGTTTTTT. Protein product: CASNREGGDTGELFF. Looking up the rest from reference TRBV2 and TRBJ2-2 gives the full variable domain: EPEVTQTPSHQVTQMGQEVILRCVPISNHLYFYWYRQILGQKVEFLVSFYNNEISEKSEIFDDQFSVERPDGSNFTLKIRSTKLEDSAMYFCASNREGGDTGELFFGEGSRLTVL.

This chain connects TRBV7-6 to TRBJ1-2, with 9 bases that match TRBD1. The germline gives CDR1 SGHVS, CDR2 FNYEAQ. The CDR3 length is 17 residues. V was pared by 4 bases and J by 4 bases, with 13 bases of the junction left unmatched. CDR3 loop: CASSYRTGEGAGYGYTF. The CDR3 DNA sequence: TGTGCCAGCAGCTACCGGACAGGGGAAGGGGCAGGCTATGGCTACACCTTC. Full variable domain (outside the CDR3, taken from reference TRBV7-6 and TRBJ1-2): GAGVSQSPRYKVTKRGQDVALRCDPISGHVSLYWYRQALGQGPEFLTYFNYEAQQDKSGLPNDRFSAERPEGSISTLTIQRTEQRDSAMYRCASSYRTGEGAGYGYTFGSGTRLTVV.

J is TRBJ2-5 and V is TRBV4-1; 7 positions match TRBD2. The CDR3 is 18 residues long. The V and J ends lost 4 bases and 0 bases, in that order; junction bases with no gene match: 14. CDR1 is MGHRA, CDR2 YSYEKL, per germline. As DNA, the CDR3 is TGCGCCAGCAGCCCCCGGCCAGGTGCGCGGGGGTACCAAGAGACCCAGTACTTC. Amino acid sequence: CASSPRPGARGYQETQYF.

The chain recombines TRBV27 with TRBJ2-3; 16 bases match TRBD2. Germline CDR1 is MNHEY and CDR2 is SMNVEV (reference sequence). This CDR3 has 18 amino acids. The junction had 10 bases not matched to a gene; V was cut back by 5 bases and J by 5 bases. The CDR3 region is CASSPPGLAGGPIDTQYF. CDR3 nucleotides: TGTGCCAGCAGTCCACCGGGACTAGCGGGGGGGCCGATAGATACGCAGTATTTT.

The chain is built from TRBV28 and TRBJ1-1; 7 positions agree with TRBD1. This CDR3 contains 13 residues. The germline V gene encodes CDR1 MDHEN and CDR2 SYDVKM. V trimming: 9 bases; J trimming: 3 bases; junction bases outside the gene matches: 7. This CDR3 is CASCPRGDTEAFF. CDR3 in DNA: TGTGCCAGTTGCCCCAGGGGGGACACTGAAGCTTTCTTT.

The chain's CDR3 is CASMEAGGRTDTQYF. CDR3 in DNA: TGTGCCAGCATGGAAGCGGGAGGCCGAACAGATACGCAGTATTTT. The chain combines TRBV27 with TRBJ2-3; 9 bases are a match to TRBD2. Trimming took 7 bases from V and 3 from J; bases not matched to a gene: 8. CDR1 and CDR2 (germline): MNHEY, SMNVEV (reference sequence). The CDR3 is made up of 15 amino acids.

This clone was seen more than once but under ten times. This sequence joins TRBV7-6 and TRBJ1-3, with TRBD1 matching over 9 bases. This CDR3 spans 16 amino acids. The V gene end was trimmed by 5 bases and the J gene end by 5 bases; junction bases not matched to a gene: 10. Germline V CDR1 and CDR2: SGHVS, FNYEAQ. CDR3 protein: CASSQNYRGQRNTIYF. The DNA for the CDR3 is TGTGCCAGCAGCCAAAACTACAGGGGGCAAAGAAACACCATATATTTT.

The rearrangement uses TRBV11-2 and TRBJ1-1; TRBD1 aligns across 7 bases. Trimming cost V 5 bases and J 5 bases; bases outside gene matches: 8. CDR1 SGHAT and CDR2 FQNNGV come from the germline V gene. CDR3 length: 14 residues. The CDR3 here is CASSPGGTGTEAFF. The CDR3, as DNA: TGTGCCAGCAGCCCAGGGGGGACGGGGACTGAAGCTTTCTTT. The complete variable domain, with remaining parts taken from reference TRBV11-2 and TRBJ1-1, reads EAGVAQSPRYKIIEKRQSVAFWCNPISGHATLYWYQQILGQGPKLLIQFQNNGVVDDSQLPKDRFSAERLKGVDSTLKIQPAKLEDSAVYLCASSPGGTGTEAFFGQGTRLTVV.